This is a list of T cell receptor beta chains from one sample in a study of OX40 agonist ivuxolimab in advanced cancers. Sequenced by immunoSEQ multiplex PCR; TCRdb stores in-frame clones only, minus some. The table has some 59,000 clones, roughly 88% seen once. The sequenced sample was CD4+ or CD8+ T cells sorted from blood, obtained in a trial of the OX40 agonist ivuxolimab. The receptors stem from an adult with an advanced solid tumor such as melanoma, head and neck, liver or kidney cancer. The CDR3 runs from the conserved cysteine through the conserved F or W. Fields, in order: CDR3 protein, J gene, V gene.

cdr3_aa: CAISDGLNQPQHF; j_call: TRBJ1-5; v_call: TRBV10-3
cdr3_aa: CASSLNGGGAIEETQYF; j_call: TRBJ2-5; v_call: TRBV5-1
cdr3_aa: CASSPGRDRGFYGYTF; j_call: TRBJ1-2; v_call: TRBV18
cdr3_aa: CASMGISSGNTIYF; j_call: TRBJ1-3; v_call: TRBV6-5
cdr3_aa: CASSEPLGTGAGELFF; j_call: TRBJ2-2; v_call: TRBV10-1
cdr3_aa: CASTGGSYTF; j_call: TRBJ1-2; v_call: TRBV6-4
cdr3_aa: CASIPASTDTQYF; j_call: TRBJ2-3; v_call: TRBV7-8
cdr3_aa: CASSPQGGLSYEQYF; j_call: TRBJ2-7; v_call: TRBV5-4
cdr3_aa: CASSTGLAGPNNEQFF; j_call: TRBJ2-1; v_call: TRBV28
cdr3_aa: CSVQGGGLNEQFF; j_call: TRBJ2-1; v_call: TRBV29-1
cdr3_aa: CASSLAGTYEQYF; j_call: TRBJ2-7; v_call: TRBV6-5
cdr3_aa: CASRAGKRGDSQPQHF; j_call: TRBJ1-5; v_call: TRBV10-2
cdr3_aa: CAWSVQLSNEQFF; j_call: TRBJ2-1; v_call: TRBV30
cdr3_aa: CASSRQENTEAFF; j_call: TRBJ1-1; v_call: TRBV7-3
cdr3_aa: CASSLSGTFGGGANVLTF; j_call: TRBJ2-6; v_call: TRBV27
cdr3_aa: CASSLNGGGGRPGEQFF; j_call: TRBJ2-1; v_call: TRBV7-9
cdr3_aa: CASSWGWGDEAFF; j_call: TRBJ1-1; v_call: TRBV5-6
cdr3_aa: CASSPPGYNEQFF; j_call: TRBJ2-1; v_call: TRBV6-5
cdr3_aa: CASSLGDRGVNEQFF; j_call: TRBJ2-1; v_call: TRBV11-3
cdr3_aa: CAIRPGLAGGPTSTDTQYF; j_call: TRBJ2-3; v_call: TRBV10-3
cdr3_aa: CASSPQPGLAVETQYF; j_call: TRBJ2-5; v_call: TRBV9
cdr3_aa: CASGPPGQLNTGELFF; j_call: TRBJ2-2; v_call: TRBV12-5
cdr3_aa: CASSPRGGGPYEQYF; j_call: TRBJ2-7; v_call: TRBV7-9
cdr3_aa: CASIGLQGNTEAFF; j_call: TRBJ1-1; v_call: TRBV19
cdr3_aa: CASSPRPGTGNTGELFF; j_call: TRBJ2-2; v_call: TRBV9
cdr3_aa: CASSGTEGLEQFF; j_call: TRBJ2-1; v_call: TRBV19
cdr3_aa: CASSPTSGGHYNEQFF; j_call: TRBJ2-1; v_call: TRBV18
cdr3_aa: CASSLNLRGDTEAFF; j_call: TRBJ1-1; v_call: TRBV7-9
cdr3_aa: CASSLAGGRYEQYF; j_call: TRBJ2-7; v_call: TRBV5-5
cdr3_aa: CASSFGENSYNEQFF; j_call: TRBJ2-1; v_call: TRBV5-8
cdr3_aa: CASSLGGVAGTDTQYF; j_call: TRBJ2-3; v_call: TRBV5-5
cdr3_aa: CASSEGPSGNTEAFF; j_call: TRBJ1-1; v_call: TRBV10-2
cdr3_aa: CASSDGLAGGTDTQYF; j_call: TRBJ2-3; v_call: TRBV6-4
cdr3_aa: CSVATGTSNEQFF; j_call: TRBJ2-1; v_call: TRBV29-1
cdr3_aa: CASSLTPGQGTSPLHF; j_call: TRBJ1-6; v_call: TRBV7-9
cdr3_aa: CASSLMRHGEQFF; j_call: TRBJ2-1; v_call: TRBV27
cdr3_aa: CASSFSPGQGAYEQYF; j_call: TRBJ2-7; v_call: TRBV27
cdr3_aa: CAWSLILQETQYF; j_call: TRBJ2-5; v_call: TRBV30
cdr3_aa: CASSPGQNTGELFF; j_call: TRBJ2-2; v_call: TRBV28
cdr3_aa: CASNPALAKNIQYF; j_call: TRBJ2-4; v_call: TRBV28